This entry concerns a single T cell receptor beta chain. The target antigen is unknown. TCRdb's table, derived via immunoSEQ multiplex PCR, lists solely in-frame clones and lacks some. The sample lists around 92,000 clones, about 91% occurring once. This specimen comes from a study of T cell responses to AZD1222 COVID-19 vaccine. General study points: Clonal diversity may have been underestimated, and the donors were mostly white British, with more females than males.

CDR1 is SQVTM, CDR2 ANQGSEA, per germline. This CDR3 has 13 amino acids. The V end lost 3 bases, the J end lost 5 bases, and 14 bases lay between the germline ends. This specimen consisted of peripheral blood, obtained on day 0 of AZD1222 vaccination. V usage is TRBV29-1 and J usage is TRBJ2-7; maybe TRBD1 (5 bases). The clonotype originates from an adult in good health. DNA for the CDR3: TGCAGCGTTGAGAGAGTGCAGGGCGACGAGCAGTACTTC. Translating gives CSVERVQGDEQYF.